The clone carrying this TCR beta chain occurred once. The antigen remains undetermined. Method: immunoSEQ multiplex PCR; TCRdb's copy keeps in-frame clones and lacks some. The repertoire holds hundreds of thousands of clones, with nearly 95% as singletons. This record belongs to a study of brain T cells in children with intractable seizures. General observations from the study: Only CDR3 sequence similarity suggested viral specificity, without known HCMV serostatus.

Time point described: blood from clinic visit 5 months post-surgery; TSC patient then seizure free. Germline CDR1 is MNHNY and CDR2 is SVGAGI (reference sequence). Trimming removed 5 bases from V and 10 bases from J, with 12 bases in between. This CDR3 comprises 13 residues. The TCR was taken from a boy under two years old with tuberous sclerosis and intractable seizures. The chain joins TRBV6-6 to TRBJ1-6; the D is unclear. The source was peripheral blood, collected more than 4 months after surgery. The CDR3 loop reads CASSPFLGSPLHF. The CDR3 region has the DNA TGTGCCAGCAGTCCGTTCCTTGGGTCACCCCTCCACTTT.